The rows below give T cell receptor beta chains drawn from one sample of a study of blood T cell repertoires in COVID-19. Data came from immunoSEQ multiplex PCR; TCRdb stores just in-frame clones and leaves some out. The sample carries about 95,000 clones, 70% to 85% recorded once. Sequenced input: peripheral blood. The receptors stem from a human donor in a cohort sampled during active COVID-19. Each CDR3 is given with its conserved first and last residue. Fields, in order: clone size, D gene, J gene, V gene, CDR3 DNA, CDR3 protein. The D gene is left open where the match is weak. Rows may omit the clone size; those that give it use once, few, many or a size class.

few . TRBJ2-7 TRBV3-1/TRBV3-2 TGTGCCAGCAGCCAGCCGGGACTGTCGACCTACGAGCAGTACTTC CASSQPGLSTYEQYF
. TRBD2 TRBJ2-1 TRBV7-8 TGTGCCAGCAGCTTATTTGCGGGAGGGCCGTTGGACAATGAGCAGTTCTTC CASSLFAGGPLDNEQFF
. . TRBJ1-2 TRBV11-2 TGTGCCAGCAGCTTAGGGCCTGTGGATGCCATATCGGGTGGCTACACCTTC CASSLGPVDAISGGYTF
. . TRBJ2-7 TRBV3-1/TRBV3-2 TGTGCCAGCAGCCCCGCCGGTCGTGAGCAGTACTTC CASSPAGREQYF
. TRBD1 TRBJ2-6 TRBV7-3 TGTGCCAGCAGCTCCCGCCCAGCCGGGACAGGGGTTGCTGGGGCCAACGTCCTGACTTTC CASSSRPAGTGVAGANVLTF
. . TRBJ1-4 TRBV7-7 TGTGCTAGCAGCTTAGGAGGGACAACTAATGAAAAACTGTTTTTT CASSLGGTTNEKLFF
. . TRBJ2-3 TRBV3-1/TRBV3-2 TGTGCCAGCAGCGAAATAGTTGCAGATACGCAGTATTTT CASSEIVADTQYF
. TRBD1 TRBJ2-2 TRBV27 TGTGCCAGCAGACGGACAGGGGACACCGGGGAGCTGTTTTTT CASRRTGDTGELFF
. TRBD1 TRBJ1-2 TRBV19 TGTGCCAGTAGAGCAACAGGGGGCAGCTATGGCTACACCTTC CASRATGGSYGYTF
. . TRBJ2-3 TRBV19 TGTGCCAGTAGTCCCGAGGCTCTTGGCACAGATACGCAGTATTTT CASSPEALGTDTQYF
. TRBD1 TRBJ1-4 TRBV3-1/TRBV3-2 TGTGCCAGCAGCCGCCTCCGGCTGGGACAGGGGGATGAAAAACTGTTTTTT CASSRLRLGQGDEKLFF
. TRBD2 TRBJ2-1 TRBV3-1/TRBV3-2 TGTGCCAGCAGCCAAGATGGGAAGTCACGGAGCGGGGCCTACAATGAGCAGTTCTTC CASSQDGKSRSGAYNEQFF
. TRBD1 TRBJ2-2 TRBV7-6 TGTGCCAGCAGCAACTACAGGGGGCCCACCGGGGAGCTGTTTTTT CASSNYRGPTGELFF
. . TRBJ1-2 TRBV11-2 TGTGCCAGCAGCTTACAGGCCGCTAACTATGGCTACACCTTC CASSLQAANYGYTF
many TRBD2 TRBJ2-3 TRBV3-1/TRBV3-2 TGTGCCAGCAGCCAAACTAGCGGGAGTACTTATAGCACAGATACGCAGTATTTT CASSQTSGSTYSTDTQYF
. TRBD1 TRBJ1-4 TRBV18 TGTGCCAGCTCACCGGGGACAGGAAATAATGAAAAACTGTTTTTT CASSPGTGNNEKLFF
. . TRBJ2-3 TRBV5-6 TGTGCCAGCGAGGGTTACACAGCACCATACACAGATACGCAGTATTTT CASEGYTAPYTDTQYF
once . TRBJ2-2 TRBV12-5 TGTGCTAGTGGTTTAGGACTGCCGAACACCGGGGAGCTGTTTTTT CASGLGLPNTGELFF
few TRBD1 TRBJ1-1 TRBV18 TGTGCCAGCTCACTGGGACAGGGGGGAGATACTGAAGCTTTCTTT CASSLGQGGDTEAFF
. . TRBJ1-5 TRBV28 TGTGCCAGCAGTTCCACGGGGAATCAGCCCCAGCATTTT CASSSTGNQPQHF
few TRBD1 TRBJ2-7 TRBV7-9 TGTGCCAGCAGCTCCTACGCGGGACAGGAAAATCACGAGCAGTACTTC CASSSYAGQENHEQYF
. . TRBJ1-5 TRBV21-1 TGTGCCAGCAGCAGGGGCAGAGTTTTCAATCAGCCCCAGCATTTT CASSRGRVFNQPQHF
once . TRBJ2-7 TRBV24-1 TGTGCCACCAGTGACCGTGACACAACCTACGAGCAGTACTTC CATSDRDTTYEQYF
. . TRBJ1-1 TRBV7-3 TGTGCCAGCAGCTTACAGGGAGGCCCGAACACTGAAGCTTTCTTT CASSLQGGPNTEAFF
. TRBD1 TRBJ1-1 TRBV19 TGTGCCAGTAGTATATTCCCCTCCGGGACAGGGGGCACTGAAGCTTTCTTT CASSIFPSGTGGTEAFF
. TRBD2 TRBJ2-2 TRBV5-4 TGTGCCAGCAGCTGGGGACTAGCGGGAGAGAACACCGGGGAGCTGTTTTTT CASSWGLAGENTGELFF
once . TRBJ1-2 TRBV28 TGTGCCAGCAGTTACAGGCTTACGGGCTACACCTTC CASSYRLTGYTF
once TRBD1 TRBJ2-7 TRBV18 TGTGCCAGCTCACCCGCCGGGACAGGGCCCTACGAGCAGTACTTC CASSPAGTGPYEQYF
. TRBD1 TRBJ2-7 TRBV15 TGTGCCACCAGCAGAGCCGGGACAGAGAGTCAATTCCAGTACTTC CATSRAGTESQFQYF
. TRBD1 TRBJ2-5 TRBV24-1 TGTGCCACCAGTGAGGATACAGGGGCGCTACAAGAGACCCAGTACTTC CATSEDTGALQETQYF
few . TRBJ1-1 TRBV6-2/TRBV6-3 TGTGCCAGCAGTTACAGACAGAACACTGAAGCTTTCTTT CASSYRQNTEAFF
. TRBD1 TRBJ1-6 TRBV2 TGTGCCAGCAGTGCTTTGGAGACAGGGGTGGGCAATTCACCCCTCCACTTT CASSALETGVGNSPLHF
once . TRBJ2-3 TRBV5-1 TGCGCCAGCAGTAAAGCGAGCACAGATACGCAGTATTTT CASSKASTDTQYF
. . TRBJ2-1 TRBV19 TGTGCCAGTACCCATAGGATAACAGATTACAATGAGCAGTTCTTC CASTHRITDYNEQFF
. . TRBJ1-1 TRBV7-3 TGTGCCAGCAGCTCACTAGGGACTGAAGCTTTCTTT CASSSLGTEAFF
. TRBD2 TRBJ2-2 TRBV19 TGTGCCAGTGACTTAAGCGGGAGGAACACCGGGGAGCTGTTTTTT CASDLSGRNTGELFF
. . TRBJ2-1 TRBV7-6 TGTGCCAGCAGCTCCGGACGGGAACGCTCCAATGAGCAGTTCTTC CASSSGRERSNEQFF
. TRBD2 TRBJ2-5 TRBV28 TGTGCCAGCAGTAAATTTACTAGCGCCTTAGGAGAGACCCAGTACTTC CASSKFTSALGETQYF
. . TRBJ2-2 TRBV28 TGTGCCAGCAGTCTAGCGACCGGGGAGCTGTTTTTT CASSLATGELFF
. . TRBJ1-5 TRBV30 TGTGCCTGGAGTGTACTCGCTGGGGGGAGTCAGCCCCAGCATTTT CAWSVLAGGSQPQHF
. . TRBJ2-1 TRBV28 TGTGCCAGCAGTTATATTAATGAGCAGTTCTTC CASSYINEQFF
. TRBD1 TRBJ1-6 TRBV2 TGTGCCAGCAGTAGAACAGGGGCGGGTAATTCACCCCTCCACTTT CASSRTGAGNSPLHF
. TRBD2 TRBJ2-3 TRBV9 TGTGCCAGCAGCGTGGTAGCGGGGCGCACAGATACGCAGTATTTT CASSVVAGRTDTQYF
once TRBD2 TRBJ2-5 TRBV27 TGTGCCAGCACCCTTCGGGGGAGCGGGGGATTTGGGGGGAGAGAGACCCAGTACTTC CASTLRGSGGFGGRETQYF
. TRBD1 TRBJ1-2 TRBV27 TGTGCCAGCTCGGCCAGGGGGGCTCGGCGCGGTGGCTACACCTTC CASSARGARRGGYTF
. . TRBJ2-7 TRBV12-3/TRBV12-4 TGTGCCAGCAGTCGACTAGACTCCTACGAGCAGTACTTC CASSRLDSYEQYF
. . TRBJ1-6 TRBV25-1 TGTGCCAGCAGTGAATTTGGAGAAAAACCCCTCCACTTT CASSEFGEKPLHF